Given below is one T cell receptor (beta chain) in context. The antigen remains undetermined. This sample is drawn from a study of T cell repertoires in cytomegalovirus infection. Study background: It was the public TCR beta signatures that indicated both CMV infection and matching HLA type.

TCRdb re-analysed the reads in MiXCR, keeping a single row per CDR3 protein. The table records about 830,000 distinct CDR3 sequences, approximately 30% of them present only once. The CDR3 extends over 11 amino acids. Trimming shortened V by 5 bases and J by 12 bases, and 14 bases separated the two germline ends. Germline loops: CDR1 MNHNY, CDR2 SVGAGI (reference sequence). V usage is TRBV6-6 and J usage is TRBJ2-7; tentatively, D is TRBD2 (6 bases). This clonotype was obtained from a human donor in good health (CMV status not recorded). Some clones in this sample may be carry-over from other donors' samples. The source material was cultured CD8+ T cells from PBMCs, sampled from culture after CMV antigen stimulation. CDR3 DNA: TGTGCCAGCAGTAAGGGGAGGACGGCGTACGTC. Its protein is CASSKGRTAYV.